This T cell receptor beta chain was identified in a study of blood T cell repertoires in COVID-19. Study details: Nucleic acid was either cDNA or gDNA, and it came from T cells, B-cell-depleted T cells, or PBMCs.

This clone was seen a few times. The authors' processing: Reference gene primer amplification gave estimated nucleated cell counts. Here immunoSEQ multiplex PCR was the method, and the copy in TCRdb shows in-frame clones only, minus some. That table is the source of V, J and clone size, and D and trimming were worked out from the DNA. The sample yields 190,000 or so clones, 85% to 90% seen once. V shed 1 base and J 0 bases; nucleotides not matched to a gene: 4. The CDR3 consists of 17 residues. The germline CDR1 and CDR2 sequences are LGHDT and YNNKEL (reference sequence). This receptor was obtained from a man aged 40-50 years with active or convalescent COVID-19. The V call is TRBV3-1 (or the pseudogene TRBV3-2), the J call TRBJ2-1; 9 bases align to TRBD2. Sequenced: peripheral blood. The CDR3 coding sequence is TGTGCCAGCAGCCAAGGGGGACTAGCTGGCTCCTACAATGAGCAGTTCTTC. Translating it yields CASSQGGLAGSYNEQFF.